The present T cell receptor beta chain was sequenced within a study of CD8 T cells in Susac syndrome. Random hexamers served to reverse transcribe roughly 0.45 to 1 ug RNA. It was immunoSEQ multiplex PCR that amplified TCR beta CDR3 across 54 Vbeta and 13 Jbeta. TCRdb fed the immunoSEQ multiplex PCR reads into MiXCR, producing one record per CDR3 protein. Of about 300,000 distinct CDR3 sequences listed, approximately 85% are singletons. Trimming removed 2 bases at V and 6 bases at J, with 11 bases between. The CDR3 totals 14 residues. Germline V gives CDR1 SEHNR, CDR2 FQNEAQ (reference sequence). It was treatment-naive patients with stable or active relapsing-remitting disease who made up the multiple sclerosis controls. It was negative isolation that provided the CD8+ and CD4+ T cells, whereas TEMRA cells were enriched by FACS.

V gene TRBV7-9 combines with J gene TRBJ2-1, with D unresolved. The receptor was isolated from a human donor with multiple sclerosis. Sequenced material: CD8+ T cells from PBMCs. Here the CDR3 DNA reads TGTGCCAGCAGCTTATTGGATAGCCCCAATGAGCAGTTCTTC. It specifies CASSLLDSPNEQFF.